This is a list of T cell receptor beta chains from one sample in a study of early T cells in non-severe SARS-CoV-2 infection. TCRdb reprocessed the 5' RACE reads via MiXCR and lists one record per CDR3 protein. The table has tens of thousands of distinct CDR3 sequences, about 15% seen once; the top ten hold about a tenth. This sample comprised whole blood, obtained at baseline. These receptor sequences come from an adult who was a healthcare worker with PCR-confirmed SARS-CoV-2 infection or an uninfected control (not recorded which). Each CDR3 is given with its conserved first and last residue. A D gene is named only where the DNA matches it firmly. The size entry is marked missing in some rows and otherwise reads once, few, many or a size class.

j_call	d_call	clone_size	v_call	cdr3_length	cdr3_aa
TRBJ2-3	TRBD2	many	TRBV6-1	15	CASSEEAGGSDTQYF
TRBJ1-2	NA	NA	TRBV2	14	CASSPLTTVAGYTF
TRBJ2-7	TRBD2	NA	TRBV28	13	CASSSTSVVEQYF
TRBJ1-1	TRBD1	NA	TRBV7-9	14	CASSSGQAASGAFF
TRBJ2-3	NA	few	TRBV10-3	10	CAIGTDTQYF
TRBJ2-3	NA	NA	TRBV5-1	14	CASSLDGGGDTQYF
TRBJ2-2	TRBD1	NA	TRBV7-8	18	CASTTRGLGQENTGELFF
TRBJ2-6	NA	NA	TRBV7-9	18	CASSPGGTDSDGANVLTF
TRBJ1-3	NA	few	TRBV12-3/TRBV12-4	11	CASSPGNTIYF
TRBJ2-2	NA	NA	TRBV7-3	12	CASSRTAGELFF
TRBJ2-1	TRBD2	NA	TRBV7-9	16	CASSLPSGSPYNEQFF
TRBJ2-7	NA	NA	TRBV11-2	13	CASSLPTGREQYF
TRBJ2-2	NA	NA	TRBV12-3/TRBV12-4	16	CASSFWGGRSTGELFF
TRBJ2-1	NA	few	TRBV6-5	13	CASSPHRGNEQFF
TRBJ2-2	NA	NA	TRBV30	12	CAWRAGPGELFF
TRBJ1-5	NA	NA	TRBV28	15	CASSFGAGIRQPQHF
TRBJ2-2	TRBD2	NA	TRBV4-2	15	CASSQGGGVSGELFF
TRBJ1-2	NA	many	TRBV28	14	CASSLDVGGAGYTF
TRBJ2-1	TRBD2	few	TRBV7-9	15	CASSRVAGGYNEQFF
TRBJ2-7	TRBD1	NA	TRBV12-3/TRBV12-4	17	CASSLGSRTGSSYEQYF
TRBJ2-5	TRBD1	NA	TRBV11-2	16	CASSPGYRGLQETQYF
TRBJ1-1	NA	few	TRBV28	12	CASIEMGTEAFF
TRBJ2-1	TRBD2	few	TRBV4-2	14	CASSQGLAIDEQFF
TRBJ1-1	NA	few	TRBV7-8	14	CASSSGTPNTEAFF
TRBJ2-3	TRBD1	NA	TRBV12-3/TRBV12-4	13	CASSYRGADTQYF
TRBJ2-1	TRBD2	few	TRBV20-1	14	CSVPGLADYNEQFF
TRBJ2-7	NA	NA	TRBV5-1	14	CASSFDPSSYEQYF
TRBJ2-1	NA	few	TRBV11-2	14	CASSLDRWGNEQFF
TRBJ2-7	TRBD2	few	TRBV7-9	16	CASSQGLAGASYEQYF
TRBJ2-2	TRBD1	many	TRBV4-1	18	CASSRKRQGARSTGELFF
TRBJ2-1	NA	NA	TRBV11-3	15	CASSLDSASYNEQFF
TRBJ2-7	NA	NA	TRBV18	15	CASSPPPGSTVGEYF
TRBJ2-7	TRBD2	many	TRBV28	16	CASSSLEPSGRNEQYF